The 22 T cell receptor beta chains in this list originate from one sample, sequenced in a study of shared clonotypes between healthy human individuals. Produced via immunoSEQ multiplex PCR; TCRdb's table is partial and in-frame only. Found here are hundreds of thousands of clones, about 96% of them singletons; the top ten hold 0.06%. Input material: naive CD4+ T cells sorted from blood. Subset noted: CD45RA+ positively selected. The origin of the receptors is a woman younger than 45 in good health.

The chain combines TRBV28 with TRBJ1-2, with a possible D match to TRBD1 (6 bases). There are 15 residues in the CDR3. V was trimmed by 1 base and J by 2 bases, leaving 11 bases between them. CDR1 and CDR2 (germline): MDHEN, SYDVKM. CDR3 sequence (DNA): TGTGCCAGCAGTTTATACGGGGGGCCCAACTATGGCTACACCTTC. The encoded protein is CASSLYGGPNYGYTF.

The chain couples TRBV5-1 to TRBJ2-7, with 9 bases fitting TRBD1. This CDR3 region has 15 residues. V gave up 4 bases and J gave up 2 bases; unmatched junction bases: 7. Per the germline V gene, CDR1 is SGHRS and CDR2 is YFSETQ. The CDR3 region has the DNA TGCGCCAGCAGCCGCGGTGGGACAGGGACCTACGAGCAGTACTTC. Translating it yields CASSRGGTGTYEQYF.

The rearrangement uses TRBV28 and TRBJ2-2; TRBD2 matches at 8 bases. V was pared by 5 bases and J by 1 base, with 3 bases of the junction left unmatched. CDR1 is MDHEN and CDR2 is SYDVKM in the germline V gene. This CDR3 is 15 amino acids long. CDR3 residues: CASSRSGENTGELFF. The DNA for the CDR3 is TGTGCCAGCAGTCGTAGCGGGGAGAACACCGGGGAGCTGTTTTTT.

The genes are TRBV2 and TRBJ2-7, with TRBD2 matching over 7 bases. The germline V gene encodes CDR1 SNHLY and CDR2 FYNNEI. CDR3 length: 15 amino acids. After removal of 4 bases from V and 4 bases from J, the junction contained 10 bases not matched to a gene. CDR3 coding DNA: TGTGCCAGCAGTGGGCGATGGGGGGGATTGTACGAGCAGTACTTC. Translating gives CASSGRWGGLYEQYF.

The chain uses TRBV5-1 and TRBJ2-2; 8 positions match TRBD2. The germline CDR1 and CDR2 sequences are SGHRS and YFSETQ. Losses at the gene ends were 5 bases for V and 1 base for J; bases not matched to a gene: 13. The CDR3 totals 18 residues. CDR3 sequence (DNA): TGCGCCAGCAGGATACGGGAGGGCCGGAGTGTGAACACCGGGGAGCTGTTTTTT. Translation: CASRIREGRSVNTGELFF.

This chain links TRBV5-1 with TRBJ1-2; the D gene is possibly TRBD1 (6 bases). V dropped 0 bases and J dropped 0 bases, with 9 bases sitting between them. The CDR3 is 15 residues long. Per germline, CDR1 SGHRS and CDR2 YFSETQ. The chain's CDR3 is CASSLGGPTNYGYTF. CDR3 DNA sequence: TGCGCCAGCAGCTTGGGGGGGCCCACTAACTATGGCTACACCTTC.

V is TRBV19 and J is TRBJ2-1; the D gene could be TRBD1 or TRBD2 (6 bases each). CDR1 is LNHDA, CDR2 SQIVND, per germline (reference sequence). The CDR3 contains 14 residues. Deletions cut 3 bases from V and 8 bases from J, with 14 bases between. CDR3 coding DNA: TGTGCCAGTAGTATGTCCCGGGGGCGGGATGAGCAGTTCTTC. Translation gives CASSMSRGRDEQFF.

This chain connects TRBV9 to TRBJ2-7; the D call may be TRBD1 or TRBD2 (6 bases each). V lost 3 bases, J lost 2 bases, and 15 bases lay in between. The CDR3 is made up of 15 amino acids. From germline, CDR1 is SGDLS and CDR2 YYNGEE. The CDR3 spells CASSERGDSTYEQYF. CDR3 DNA sequence: TGTGCCAGCAGCGAGAGGGGGGATTCGACCTACGAGCAGTACTTC.

This chain connects TRBV9 to TRBJ1-2; TRBD1 matches 8 bases. This CDR3 spans 18 amino acids. CDR1 SGDLS and CDR2 YYNGEE come from the germline V gene. After removal of 0 bases from V and 4 bases from J, the junction contained 14 bases not matched to a gene. CDR3 sequence (DNA): TGTGCCAGCAGCGTAGTACCAGGGGGCCGTGGTATGGGCTATGGCTACACCTTC. Amino acid sequence: CASSVVPGGRGMGYGYTF.

The chain joins TRBV29-1 to TRBJ2-3; D remains unclear. Between the trimmed V and J ends, which lost 6 bases and 0 bases, there was a span of 7 bases. The length of the CDR3 is 12 residues. Per germline, CDR1 SQVTM and CDR2 ANQGSEA. The CDR3 region has the DNA TGCAGCGTCTACAGCAGCACAGATACGCAGTATTTT. Translation gives CSVYSSTDTQYF.

The chain links TRBV4-1 to TRBJ2-3, with D tentatively TRBD2 (6 bases). V was trimmed by 4 bases and J by 2 bases, leaving 19 bases between them. CDR3 length: 17 amino acids. The germline V gene encodes CDR1 MGHRA and CDR2 YSYEKL. CDR3 region: CASSPHRGAGPTDTQYF. CDR3 bases: TGCGCCAGCAGCCCCCACCGCGGGGCGGGACCCACAGATACGCAGTATTTT.

The genes are TRBV5-1 and TRBJ2-7; TRBD2 matches at 10 bases. CDR3 length equals 18 residues. V shed 0 bases, J shed 2 bases, and the junction held 11 bases outside the gene matches. CDR1 and CDR2 from the germline V gene are SGHRS and YFSETQ. The CDR3 region has the DNA TGCGCCAGCAGCTTGGCCCAACTAGCGGGGCTACCGCCCTACGAGCAGTACTTC. Protein product: CASSLAQLAGLPPYEQYF. The complete variable domain, with remaining parts taken from reference TRBV5-1 and TRBJ2-7, reads KAGVTQTPRYLIKTRGQQVTLSCSPISGHRSVSWYQQTPGQGLQFLFEYFSETQRNKGNFPGRFSGRQFSNSRSEMNVSTLELGDSALYLCASSLAQLAGLPPYEQYFGPGTRLTVT.

The rearrangement uses TRBV5-1 and TRBJ2-3; D perhaps matches TRBD2 (5 bases). The V gene's germline CDR1 is SGHRS and CDR2 YFSETQ. There are 14 residues in the CDR3. V was clipped by 1 base and J by 4 bases, with 10 bases between them. CDR3 sequence reads: CASSLYGKADTQYF. In DNA, the CDR3 is TGCGCCAGCAGCTTGTACGGGAAAGCAGATACGCAGTATTTT.

This chain joins TRBV11-2 and TRBJ2-1; D not resolved. CDR1 SGHAT and CDR2 FQNNGV come from the germline V gene. The CDR3 runs 16 residues. Trimming took off 1 base at V and 3 bases at J, with 13 bases between the two ends. CDR3 DNA sequence: TGTGCCAGCAGCTTAGGGAAGGATCCGCTCTACAATGAGCAGTTCTTC. This codes for CASSLGKDPLYNEQFF.

This sequence joins TRBV28 and TRBJ1-1; D uncertain. The CDR3 extends over 14 amino acids. V shed 7 bases and J shed 0 bases, with 12 bases lying between them. CDR1 is MDHEN, CDR2 SYDVKM, per germline. The CDR3 spells CASTPGQLNTEAFF. The CDR3 DNA is TGTGCCAGCACTCCCGGGCAGTTGAACACTGAAGCTTTCTTT.

This chain links TRBV29-1 with TRBJ2-7; unclear D gene. V was trimmed by 4 bases and J by 1 base, leaving 11 bases between them. Germline lookup yields CDR1 SQVTM and CDR2 ANQGSEA. The CDR3 contains 13 residues. CDR3 amino acids: CSVVTDGSYEQYF. Written as DNA, the CDR3 is TGCAGCGTTGTGACCGACGGTTCCTACGAGCAGTACTTC.

This clone has just a few counts. V gene TRBV28 combines with J gene TRBJ1-5, with TRBD1 as a possible D gene (6 bases). The CDR3 loop spans 14 amino acids. The germline CDR1 and CDR2 sequences are MDHEN and SYDVKM. The V gene lost 5 bases and the J gene lost 4 bases, with 12 bases spanning the gap. Here the CDR3 reads CASSHGTPNQPQHF. The DNA for the CDR3 is TGTGCCAGCAGTCACGGGACACCTAATCAGCCCCAGCATTTT.

J is TRBJ2-2 and V is TRBV2; D not certain. V lost 8 bases and J 0 bases, leaving 10 bases between the germline ends. The CDR3 consists of 14 residues. CDR1 and CDR2 (germline): SNHLY, FYNNEI. The CDR3 loop is CASQAGANTGELFF. The CDR3 nucleotides read TGTGCCAGCCAGGCAGGCGCGAACACCGGGGAGCTGTTTTTT.

This sequence joins TRBV19 and TRBJ2-1; TRBD2 matches at 8 bases. The CDR3 is 16 residues long. CDR1 is LNHDA and CDR2 is SQIVND in the germline V gene (reference sequence). Trimming removed 3 bases from V and 10 bases from J; junction bases left unmatched: 14. The CDR3 nucleotides are TGTGCCAGTAGTATGCAACTAGCGGAGGCCCCCCGGGAGCAGTTCTTC. Translation gives CASSMQLAEAPREQFF.

The chain joins TRBV4-2 to TRBJ2-2; 8 bases fit TRBD1. The germline V gene has CDR1 LGHNA and CDR2 YNFKEQ. The CDR3 totals 17 residues. With V trimmed by 1 base and J by 3 bases, 7 bases remained unmatched. This chain's CDR3 is CASSQVRQGADTGELFF. In nucleotides, the CDR3 is TGTGCCAGCAGCCAAGTCCGCCAGGGGGCGGACACCGGGGAGCTGTTTTTT.

This chain links TRBV28 with TRBJ2-3; 7 bases line up with TRBD2. The CDR3 covers 17 residues. Germline CDR1 reads MDHEN; CDR2 reads SYDVKM. V gave up 1 base and J gave up 0 bases; unmatched junction bases: 7. CDR3 residues: CASSLYSAGRSTDTQYF. CDR3 bases: TGTGCCAGCAGTTTATATTCAGCGGGAAGGAGCACAGATACGCAGTATTTT.

This chain joins TRBV9 and TRBJ2-7; D is undetermined. Per the germline V gene, CDR1 is SGDLS and CDR2 is YYNGEE. V lost 1 base to trimming and J lost 0 bases, with 11 bases between them. The CDR3 totals 15 residues. The CDR3 DNA reads TGTGCCAGCAGCGTAACTGCAGCAAACTCCTACGAGCAGTACTTC. Encoded protein: CASSVTAANSYEQYF.